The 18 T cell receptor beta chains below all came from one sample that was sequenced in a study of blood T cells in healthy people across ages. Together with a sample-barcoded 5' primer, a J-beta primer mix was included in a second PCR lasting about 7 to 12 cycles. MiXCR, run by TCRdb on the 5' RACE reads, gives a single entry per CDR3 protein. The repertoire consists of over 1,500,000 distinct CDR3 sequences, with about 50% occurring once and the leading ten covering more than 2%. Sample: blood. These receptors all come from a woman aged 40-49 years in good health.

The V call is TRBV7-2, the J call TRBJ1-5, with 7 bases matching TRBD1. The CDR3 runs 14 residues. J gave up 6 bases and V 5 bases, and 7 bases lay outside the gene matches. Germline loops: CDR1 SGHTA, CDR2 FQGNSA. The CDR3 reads CASSTRQGGQPQHF. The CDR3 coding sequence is TGTGCCAGCAGCACTCGACAGGGAGGTCAGCCCCAGCATTTT.

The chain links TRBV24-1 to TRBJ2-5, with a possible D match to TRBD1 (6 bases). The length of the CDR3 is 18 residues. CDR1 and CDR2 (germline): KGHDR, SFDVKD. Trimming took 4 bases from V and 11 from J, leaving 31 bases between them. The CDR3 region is CATSDPSQQGPVGNEQYF. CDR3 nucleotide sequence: TGTGCCACCAGTGACCCATCCCAACAGGGACCGGTCGGGAATGAGCAGTACTTC.

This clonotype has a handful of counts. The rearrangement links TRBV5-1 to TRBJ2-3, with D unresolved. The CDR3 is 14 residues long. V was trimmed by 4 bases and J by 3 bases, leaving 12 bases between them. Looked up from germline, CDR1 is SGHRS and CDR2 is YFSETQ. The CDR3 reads CASSPQVGTDTQYF. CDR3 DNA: TGCGCCAGCAGCCCCCAGGTGGGGACAGATACGCAGTATTTT.

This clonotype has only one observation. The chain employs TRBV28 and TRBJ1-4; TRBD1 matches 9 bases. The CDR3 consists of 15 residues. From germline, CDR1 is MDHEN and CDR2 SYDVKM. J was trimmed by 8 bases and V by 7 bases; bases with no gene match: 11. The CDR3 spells CASNFRTGAREKLFF. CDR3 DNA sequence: TGTGCCAGCAACTTCAGGACAGGGGCTAGGGAAAAACTGTTTTTT.

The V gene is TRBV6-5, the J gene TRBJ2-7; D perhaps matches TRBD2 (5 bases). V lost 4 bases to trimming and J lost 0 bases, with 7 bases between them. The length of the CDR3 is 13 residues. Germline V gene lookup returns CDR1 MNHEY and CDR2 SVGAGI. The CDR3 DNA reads TGTGCCAGCAGTTGGAGGAGCTCCTACGAGCAGTACTTC. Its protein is CASSWRSSYEQYF.

Written as DNA, the CDR3 is TGTGCCAGCAGCGTAGGATCTGGGACAGGGAGCAACGAGCAGTACTTC. This codes for CASSVGSGTGSNEQYF. The chain is built from TRBV9 and TRBJ2-7; TRBD1 matches at 9 bases. The V gene end was trimmed by 0 bases and the J gene end by 5 bases; junction bases not matched to a gene: 9. The CDR3 length is 16 residues. Germline V CDR1 and CDR2: SGDLS, YYNGEE.

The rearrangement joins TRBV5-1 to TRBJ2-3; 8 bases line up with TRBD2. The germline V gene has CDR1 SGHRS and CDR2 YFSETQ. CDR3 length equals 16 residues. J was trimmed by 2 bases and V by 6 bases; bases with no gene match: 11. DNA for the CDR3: TGCGCCAGCAAGGGGAATAGCGGGATCATCACAGATACGCAGTATTTT. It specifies CASKGNSGIITDTQYF. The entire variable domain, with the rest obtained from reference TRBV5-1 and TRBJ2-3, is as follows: KAGVTQTPRYLIKTRGQQVTLSCSPISGHRSVSWYQQTPGQGLQFLFEYFSETQRNKGNFPGRFSGRQFSNSRSEMNVSTLELGDSALYLCASKGNSGIITDTQYFGPGTRLTVL.

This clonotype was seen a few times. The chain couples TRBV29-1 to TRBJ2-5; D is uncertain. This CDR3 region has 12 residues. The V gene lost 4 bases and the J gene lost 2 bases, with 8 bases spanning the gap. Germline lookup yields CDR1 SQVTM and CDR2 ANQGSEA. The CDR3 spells CSVVGFQETQYF. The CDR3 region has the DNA TGCAGCGTTGTGGGGTTTCAAGAGACCCAGTACTTC.

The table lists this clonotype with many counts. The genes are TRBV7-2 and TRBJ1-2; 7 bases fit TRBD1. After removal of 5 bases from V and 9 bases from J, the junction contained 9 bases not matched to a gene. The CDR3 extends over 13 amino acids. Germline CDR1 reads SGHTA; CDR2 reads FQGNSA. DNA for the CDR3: TGTGCCAGCAGCCCCGGACAGGACCGGAGCTACACCTTC. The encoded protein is CASSPGQDRSYTF.

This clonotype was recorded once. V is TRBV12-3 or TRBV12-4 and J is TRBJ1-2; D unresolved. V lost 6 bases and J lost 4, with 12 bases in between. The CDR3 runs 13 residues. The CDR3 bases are TGTGCCAGCAGGTTACGGGGTGTCTATGGCTACACCTTC. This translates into CASRLRGVYGYTF.

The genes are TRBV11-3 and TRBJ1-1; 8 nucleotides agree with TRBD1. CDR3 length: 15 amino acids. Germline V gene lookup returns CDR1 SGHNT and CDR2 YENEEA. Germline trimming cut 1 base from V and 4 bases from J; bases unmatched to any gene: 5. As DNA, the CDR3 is TGTGCCAGCAGCTTAGGGACAGGGCCCGGCACTGAAGCTTTCTTT. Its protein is CASSLGTGPGTEAFF.

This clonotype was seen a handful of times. The CDR3, as DNA: TGTGCCAGCAGCGTAGGCATCGGCCGTGGCACAGATACGCAGTATTTT. Encoded protein: CASSVGIGRGTDTQYF. V and J are TRBV9 and TRBJ2-3; D remains unclear. The CDR3 runs to 16 residues. CDR1 is SGDLS and CDR2 is YYNGEE in the germline V gene. The ends were cut back, 0 bases at V and 1 base at J, with 12 bases in the middle.

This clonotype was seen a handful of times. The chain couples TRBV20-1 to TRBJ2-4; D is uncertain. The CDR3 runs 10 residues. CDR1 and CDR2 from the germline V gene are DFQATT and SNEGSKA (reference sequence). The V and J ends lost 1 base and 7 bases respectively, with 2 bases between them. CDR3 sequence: CSARVNIQYF. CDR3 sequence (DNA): TGCAGTGCTAGAGTGAACATTCAGTACTTC.

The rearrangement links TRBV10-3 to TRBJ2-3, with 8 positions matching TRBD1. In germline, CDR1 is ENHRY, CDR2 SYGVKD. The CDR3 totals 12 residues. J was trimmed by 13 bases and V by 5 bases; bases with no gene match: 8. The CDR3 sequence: CAISKQGEWKYF. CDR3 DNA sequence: TGTGCCATCAGTAAACAGGGGGAATGGAAGTATTTT.

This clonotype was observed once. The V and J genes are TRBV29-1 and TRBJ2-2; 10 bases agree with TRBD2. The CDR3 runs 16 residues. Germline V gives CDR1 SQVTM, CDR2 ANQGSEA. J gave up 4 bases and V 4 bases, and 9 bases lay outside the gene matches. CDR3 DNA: TGCAGCGTTGGGGATAGCGGGGGGCGACTCACCGGGGAGCTGTTTTTT. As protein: CSVGDSGGRLTGELFF.

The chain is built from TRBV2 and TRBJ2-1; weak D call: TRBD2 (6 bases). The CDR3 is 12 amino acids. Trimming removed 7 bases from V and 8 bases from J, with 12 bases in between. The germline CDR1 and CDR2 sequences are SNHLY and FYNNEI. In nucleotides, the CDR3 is TGTGCCAGCATATACGGAGGGGATGAGCAGTTCTTC. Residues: CASIYGGDEQFF.

For the CDR3, the DNA is TGTGCCAGCAGCGACCGAGGGGCCCCAGATACGCAGTATTTT. Translating gives CASSDRGAPDTQYF. The rearrangement joins TRBV7-2 to TRBJ2-3; the D call may be TRBD1 or TRBD2 (5 bases each). V was clipped by 5 bases and J by 4 bases, with 13 bases between them. The CDR3 is 14 residues long. Germline V gene sequence: CDR1 SGHTA, CDR2 FQGNSA.

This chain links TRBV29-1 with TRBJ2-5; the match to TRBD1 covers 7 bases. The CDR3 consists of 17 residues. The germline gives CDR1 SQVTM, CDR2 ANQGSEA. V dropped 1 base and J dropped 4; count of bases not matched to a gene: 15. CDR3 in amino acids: CSVEGDGTVGNRETQYF. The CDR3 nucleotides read TGCAGCGTTGAAGGTGACGGGACAGTCGGGAACCGAGAGACCCAGTACTTC.